The T cell receptor beta chain described here comes from a study of T cells in Graves' hyperthyroidism and ophthalmopathy (dated by TCRdb to about 2019). Context from the whole study: TCR V-J signatures able to tell the groups apart were searched for in a discovery cohort of 90 to 100 patients, of whom over 40 had Graves' ophthalmopathy and about 55 had stable Graves' hyperthyroidism. Prospective prediction of ophthalmopathy was tested in an independent validation cohort of fewer than 20 hyperthyroidism patients and 15 to 17 patients who later progressed to ophthalmopathy. The roughly 94 discovery patients were randomly divided into training and test sets at a 7:3 ratio. In over five Graves' hyperthyroidism patients, the study also compared T-cell repertoires from thyroid tissue with T-cell repertoires from blood. After blood sampling, hyperthyroidism patients were treated with methimazole at a starting dose of 30 mg daily, and ophthalmopathy patients were treated with high-dose intravenous methylprednisolone. The paper reports TCR Vbeta CDR3 sequencing of roughly 140 peripheral blood samples: some 44 ophthalmopathy, approximately 74 hyperthyroidism and roughly 17 progressor patients.

The study excluded patients with uncontrolled infections, other autoimmune diseases, pregnancy or lactation. Diagnoses were established on the basis of clinical symptoms, serum thyroxine and TRAb, thyroid ultrasound, and orbital computed tomography. Trizol reagent was used to extract total RNA, and RNA quality was then checked on an Agilent 2100 Bioanalyzer. Findings and caveats that apply to the study as a whole: Sample size was not statistically predetermined, and investigators were not blinded to group allocation. A 13 V-J signature model separated ophthalmopathy from stable hyperthyroidism, with nearly 90% sensitivity and roughly 84% specificity in cross-validation and 80%/75% in testing. Most expanded thyroid clonotypes (frequency above 0.001) were also found in blood, which suggests that blood repertoires may mirror thyroid immune responses. In validation, the model predicted progression to ophthalmopathy a median of about 6.5 months before onset, with roughly 68% sensitivity and nearly 75% specificity.

Points on this clonotype: It has no known antigen specificity. The sample holds no much larger clone one base away, and base qualities are not on file.

The TCR beta CDR3 regions were amplified from RNA transcripts. A first-round RT-PCR of the TCR CDR3 used the HTBI primer set with the Qiagen OneStep RT-PCR kit. Libraries were constructed in a second round of multiplex PCR, after which size selection and purification were performed. Paired-end sequencing of the libraries was performed with 100 bp reads on an Illumina HiSeq2000. Regarding the original processing steps: SOAPnuke was used to process the raw data, with reads discarded if the reads contained adapters or uncalled bases, had a mean Phred below 15, or lacked an exact constant-primer or identifier match. COPE v1.2.5 was used to merge the high-quality paired reads, and each unique nucleotide sequence was defined as a clonotype. MiTCR v1.1 was used to align the clonotypes against IMGT TRBV, TRBD and TRBJ reference segments. The analysis was restricted to V-J combinations with a frequency above 0.0001, which together covered 99.2% of the repertoires. A TCS score was defined as the ratio of F50 (clonal expansion) to E x V (chaos), with BLOSUM62-based TCRdist applied between CDR3 peptides within each V-J. Welch's t-statistics and random forest reduced 500 to 550 V-J features to 13, which were used in a naive Bayes classifier (R e1071). The Morisita-Horn index was used to measure how similar the thyroid and blood repertoires were. TCRdb's own reprocessing of the public reads used fastp at Q25 and MiXCR and kept productive beta chains. Duplicate CDR3 protein sequences are folded into a single record with the most common DNA and genes. None of the V and J calls come from the authors' own analysis; TCRdb made them. For this sample the table gives 600,000 to 700,000 distinct CDR3 sequences, of which 45% were detected only once. Jointly, the top ten make up 7% to 7.5% of the sample.

The junction shows trimming of 5 bases on V and 4 bases on J, plus 14 bases between the germline ends. CDR1 SEHNR and CDR2 FQNEAQ were looked up in the germline V gene (reference sequence). The CDR3, from cysteine to phenylalanine, totals 14 residues. Just the 42-base CDR3 DNA is kept, in frame starting at base 1. Sample: peripheral blood or thyroid tissue (not recorded which). The sequence came from an adult man with Graves' disease, either hyperthyroidism or ophthalmopathy (not recorded which). The rearrangement combines TRBV7-9 with TRBJ1-2; TRBD1 might be the D gene, on 6 matching bases. The CDR3 corresponds to CASSATGQTYGYTF. The DNA sequence reads TGTGCCAGCAGCGCCACCGGACAGACCTATGGCTACACCTTC. With the rest looked up from the reference TRBV7-9 and TRBJ1-2 genes rather than sequenced, the full variable domain is DTGVSQNPRHKITKRGQNVTFRCDPISEHNRLYWYRQTLGQGPEFLTYFQNEAQLEKSRLLSDRFSAERPKGSFSTLEIQRTEQGDSAMYLCASSATGQTYGYTFGSGTRLTVV.